The 18 T cell receptor beta chains listed next were all sequenced from one sample in a study of cytotoxic CD8 clonotypes in ibrutinib-treated CLL. Assay used: immunoSEQ multiplex PCR; TCRdb lists only in-frame clones, some missing. The data contain almost 250,000 clones, roughly 74% of them singletons. The sequenced sample was PBMCs, obtained after 24 months of ibrutinib treatment. The receptors derive from a human donor with chronic lymphocytic leukemia.

A single count supports this clone. This rearrangement joins TRBV18 to TRBJ1-5; 7 positions match TRBD1. Germline lookup yields CDR1 KGHSH and CDR2 LQKENI. The CDR3 is 14 amino acids. After removal of 3 bases from V and 10 bases from J, the junction contained 9 bases not matched to a gene. CDR3 in DNA: TGTGCCAGCTCACCCGACAGGGACTATCTCCCCCAGCATTTT. Protein sequence: CASSPDRDYLPQHF.

This clone was seen only a few times. The V gene is TRBV7-2, the J gene TRBJ2-7; D is uncertain. Germline V CDR1 and CDR2: SGHTA, FQGNSA. The length of the CDR3 is 11 residues. The ends were cut back, 5 bases at V and 0 bases at J, with 2 bases in the middle. This CDR3 reads CASSLSYEQYF. Here the CDR3 DNA reads TGTGCCAGCAGCCTCTCCTACGAGCAGTACTTC. Full variable domain (outside the CDR3, taken from reference TRBV7-2 and TRBJ2-7): GAGVSQSPSNKVTEKGKDVELRCDPISGHTALYWYRQSLGQGLEFLIYFQGNSAPDKSGLPSDRFSAERTGGSVSTLTIQRTQQEDSAVYLCASSLSYEQYFGPGTRLTVT.

This chain links TRBV5-4 with TRBJ2-1; 9 bases agree with TRBD2. Trimming cost V 6 bases and J 0 bases; bases outside gene matches: 4. The CDR3 length is 15 residues. Germline V gene lookup returns CDR1 SGHNT and CDR2 YYREEE (reference sequence). This chain's CDR3 is CASILSGSSYNEQFF. The CDR3 DNA is TGTGCCAGCATCCTTAGCGGGAGCTCCTACAATGAGCAGTTCTTC.

This rearrangement joins TRBV29-1 to TRBJ2-5; D is perhaps TRBD2 (6 bases). V lost 0 bases and J 6 bases, leaving 14 bases between the germline ends. The CDR3 runs to 14 residues. Germline V gives CDR1 SQVTM, CDR2 ANQGSEA. The CDR3 reads CSVEEMNGSKTQYF. The DNA of the CDR3 is TGCAGCGTTGAAGAGATGAACGGGAGCAAGACCCAGTACTTC.

J is TRBJ2-2 and V is TRBV5-1; D unclear. With 0 bases removed from V and 5 bases from J, the gap between germline ends came to 5 bases. The CDR3 is 13 amino acids. Germline CDR1 is SGHRS and CDR2 is YFSETQ. The CDR3 sequence: CASSLGPTGELFF. The CDR3 nucleotides are TGCGCCAGCAGCTTGGGGCCTACCGGGGAGCTGTTTTTT.

The V gene is TRBV28, the J gene TRBJ1-5, with TRBD1 identical over 8 bases. The V gene end was trimmed by 3 bases and the J gene end by 9 bases; junction bases not matched to a gene: 16. The CDR3 has 17 residues. Germline-derived CDR1 and CDR2 are MDHEN and SYDVKM. CDR3 protein: CASSFDQRTGTRRPQHF. CDR3 in DNA: TGTGCCAGCAGTTTCGATCAAAGGACAGGGACCAGGCGGCCCCAGCATTTT.

J is TRBJ1-1 and V is TRBV27; D is perhaps TRBD1 (5 bases). V was pared by 5 bases and J by 1 base, with 11 bases between. The CDR3 sequence is 14 residues long. Germline CDR1 and CDR2: MNHEY and SMNVEV (reference sequence). The DNA of the CDR3 is TGTGCCAGCAGTGGGGGGGGAGGGAACACTGAAGCTTTCTTT. This sequence encodes CASSGGGGNTEAFF.

This clone showed up just a few times. The chain links TRBV9 to TRBJ1-4, with 8 bases matching TRBD1. The CDR3 totals 15 residues. Trimming removed 3 bases from V and 12 bases from J; junction bases left unmatched: 13. From germline, CDR1 is SGDLS and CDR2 YYNGEE. The CDR3 sequence: CASSGQDRGYEELFF. DNA for the CDR3: TGTGCCAGCAGCGGACAAGACAGGGGATACGAGGAACTGTTTTTT.

This chain uses TRBV29-1 with TRBJ1-2; 7 nucleotides align to TRBD1. The CDR3 contains 11 residues. The ends lost 2 bases at V and 10 bases at J; junction bases unmatched: 4. Germline loops: CDR1 SQVTM, CDR2 ANQGSEA. CDR3 loop: CSVEIDRDYTF. For the CDR3, the DNA is TGCAGCGTTGAAATTGACAGGGACTACACCTTC.

CDR3 loop: CASSWTSGSSYEQYF. In nucleotides, the CDR3 is TGCGCCAGCAGCTGGACTAGCGGGAGCTCCTACGAGCAGTACTTC. V gene TRBV5-1 combines with J gene TRBJ2-7; TRBD2 aligns across 13 bases. Looked up from germline, CDR1 is SGHRS and CDR2 is YFSETQ. The CDR3 is made up of 15 amino acids. V shed 3 bases, J shed 0 bases, and the junction held 0 bases outside the gene matches.

The V call is TRBV9, the J call TRBJ1-5; D gene uncertain. Per germline, CDR1 SGDLS and CDR2 YYNGEE. This CDR3 is built from 12 residues. Trimming removed 3 bases from V and 6 bases from J, with 7 bases in between. The CDR3 DNA sequence: TGTGCCAGCAGCGGGGGAAGTCAGCCCCAGCATTTT. It codes for CASSGGSQPQHF.

V usage is TRBV10-2 and J usage is TRBJ2-4; D gene unclear. Trimming cost V 2 bases and J 8 bases, with 10 bases left between them. Germline CDR1 is WSHSY and CDR2 is SAAADI. The length of the CDR3 is 13 residues. The CDR3 DNA reads as TGCGCCAGCAGTGAGACGGCCGGGTACATTCAGTACTTC. This gives the protein CASSETAGYIQYF.

This clone was detected only a few times. The CDR3 loop reads CSARTRDRQFF. DNA of the CDR3: TGCAGTGCCAGAACTCGGGACAGGCAGTTCTTC. The chain couples TRBV20-1 to TRBJ2-1; 7 positions match TRBD1. Germline assignment: CDR1 DFQATT and CDR2 SNEGSKA (reference sequence). J gave up 12 bases and V 6 bases, and 8 bases lay outside the gene matches. The CDR3 runs to 11 residues.

This clone has only one observation. This chain joins TRBV15 and TRBJ2-3, with 11 positions matching TRBD2. Germline CDR1 and CDR2: LNHNV and YYDKDF (reference sequence). J gave up 4 bases and V 11 bases, and 11 bases lay outside the gene matches. This CDR3 contains 15 residues. The CDR3 here is CAASPLAGGPDTQYF. DNA of the CDR3: TGTGCCGCGTCCCCTTTAGCGGGAGGGCCAGATACGCAGTATTTT.

This clone was counted between two and nine times. The chain carries TRBV7-2 and TRBJ2-1; TRBD1 might be the D (6 bases). This CDR3 contains 12 residues. V lost 3 bases and J 7 bases, leaving 7 bases between the germline ends. Germline V CDR1 and CDR2: SGHTA, FQGNSA. CDR3 in DNA: TGTGCCAGCAGCTTTAGGGGGAATGAGCAGTTCTTC. It codes for CASSFRGNEQFF.

This sequence joins TRBV10-3 and TRBJ1-1; D remains ambiguous. The CDR3 is 13 residues long. CDR1 is ENHRY and CDR2 is SYGVKD in the germline V gene. V was shortened by 3 bases and J by 1 base, with 6 bases between the two germline ends. The CDR3 nucleotides are TGTGCCATCAGTGAACAACCGAACACTGAAGCTTTCTTT. Amino acids: CAISEQPNTEAFF.

This chain uses TRBV29-1 with TRBJ2-7; unclear D gene. In germline, CDR1 is SQVTM, CDR2 ANQGSEA. Trimming removed 2 bases at V and 4 bases at J, with 12 bases between. The CDR3 consists of 13 residues. The CDR3 reads CSVETVPQYEQYF. The CDR3 bases are TGCAGCGTTGAAACAGTACCCCAATACGAGCAGTACTTC.

This clone was counted once. This rearrangement joins TRBV29-1 to TRBJ1-1; possibly TRBD1 for D (5 bases). Germline CDR1 SQVTM, CDR2 ANQGSEA. Trimming took 5 bases from V and 4 from J, leaving 20 bases between them. The CDR3 consists of 15 residues. CDR3: CSVSYWGGKGTEAFF. CDR3 sequence (DNA): TGCAGCGTTTCGTACTGGGGCGGGAAGGGCACTGAAGCTTTCTTT.